These 32 T cell receptor beta chains were sequenced from one sample in a study of PD-1 blockade in classical Hodgkin lymphoma. Patients all relapsed after autologous stem cell transplantation, and there was variation in brentuximab vedotin exposure. The table came from immunoSEQ multiplex PCR; TCRdb's copy has only in-frame clones and leaves some out. Among more than 90,000 clones listed, about four fifths were seen once. The specimen comprised peripheral blood mononuclear cells (PBMCs), sampled before the second cycle of nivolumab. These receptor sequences come from a human donor with classical Hodgkin lymphoma.

The rearrangement links TRBV5-4 to TRBJ2-7; D not certain. The V gene's germline CDR1 is SGHNT and CDR2 YYREEE (reference sequence). CDR3 length equals 13 residues. V lost 3 bases, J lost 0 bases, and 7 bases lay in between. Written as DNA, the CDR3 is TGTGCCAGCAGCTCTGCAGTCTCCTACGAGCAGTACTTC. The encoded protein is CASSSAVSYEQYF.

Here the CDR3 DNA reads TGTGCCAGCAGCCCCGGGACAGGGGATCAGCCCCAGCATTTT. It is translated as CASSPGTGDQPQHF. The rearrangement joins TRBV7-6 to TRBJ1-5, with 10 bases fitting TRBD1. Germline values: CDR1 SGHVS, CDR2 FNYEAQ. V trimming: 5 bases; J trimming: 5 bases; junction bases outside the gene matches: 3. There are 14 residues in the CDR3.

This clone was seen many times. The J gene is TRBJ2-7, the V gene TRBV11-2, with D possibly TRBD2 on 5 matching bases. CDR3 length: 13 amino acids. Germline-derived CDR1 and CDR2 are SGHAT and FQNNGV. V gave up 5 bases and J gave up 1 base, with 9 bases separating them. As DNA, the CDR3 is TGTGCCAGCAGCCCTACGGGATCCTACGAGCAGTACTTC. Translation gives CASSPTGSYEQYF.

The chain uses TRBV30 and TRBJ1-2, with D perhaps TRBD1 (5 bases). The CDR3 is 14 residues long. V lost 0 bases to trimming and J lost 4 bases, with 12 bases between them. Germline values: CDR1 GTSNPN, CDR2 SVGIG (reference sequence). The CDR3 DNA is TGTGCCTGGAGTGTAAAGGGGCCTACCTATGGCTACACCTTC. As protein: CAWSVKGPTYGYTF.

This sequence joins TRBV7-2 and TRBJ1-5; D gene uncertain. Trimming shortened V by 2 bases and J by 7 bases, and 15 bases separated the two germline ends. Germline CDR1 and CDR2: SGHTA and FQGNSA. There are 15 residues in the CDR3. This chain's CDR3 is CASSLSRPGIQPQHF. CDR3 sequence (DNA): TGTGCCAGCAGCTTAAGCCGACCGGGAATCCAGCCCCAGCATTTT.

This chain uses TRBV6-1 with TRBJ2-7; 7 bases match TRBD1. The CDR3 is made up of 14 amino acids. The trim removed 6 bases at V and 3 bases at J, leaving 8 bases unmatched. The germline V gene has CDR1 MNHNS and CDR2 SASEGT. CDR3 bases: TGTGCCAGCAGCGAGACAGGGTCGGTCTACGAGCAGTACTTC. Amino acid sequence: CASSETGSVYEQYF.

For the CDR3, the DNA is TGTGCCAGCAGACCAGCGGGAGGGTTCTACGAGCAGTACTTC. Its protein is CASRPAGGFYEQYF. The chain employs TRBV6-5 and TRBJ2-7; the match to TRBD2 covers 10 bases. Germline assignment: CDR1 MNHEY and CDR2 SVGAGI. The CDR3 is made up of 14 amino acids. V lost 6 bases, J lost 3 bases, and 5 bases stayed unmatched.

Only a few counts were recorded for this clone. V usage is TRBV4-2 and J usage is TRBJ1-3, with D maybe TRBD1 (5 bases). Germline V lookup: CDR1 LGHNA, CDR2 YNFKEQ. The CDR3 has 16 residues. Trimming stripped 1 base from V and 0 bases from J, with 10 bases between. CDR3 residues: CASSQGGWDSGNTIYF. The CDR3, as DNA: TGTGCCAGCAGCCAAGGGGGGTGGGACTCTGGAAACACCATATATTTT.

The count of this clone is one. The chain couples TRBV4-1 to TRBJ1-2; TRBD1 is a possible D gene (6 bases). V lost 10 bases and J 4 bases, leaving 22 bases between the germline ends. Germline V gene sequence: CDR1 MGHRA, CDR2 YSYEKL. The CDR3 has 15 residues. This chain's CDR3 is CATSPLGGGSYGYTF. The CDR3 bases are TGCGCCACTTCTCCACTGGGGGGCGGGAGCTATGGCTACACCTTC.

The rearrangement uses TRBV5-1 and TRBJ2-2; 7 bases align to TRBD2. The CDR3 is 14 amino acids. V shed 4 bases and J 2 bases; nucleotides not matched to a gene: 2. In germline, CDR1 is SGHRS, CDR2 YFSETQ. Here the CDR3 reads CASSPGGNTGELFF. CDR3 DNA sequence: TGCGCCAGCAGCCCGGGGGGAAACACCGGGGAGCTGTTTTTT.

The J gene is TRBJ2-1, the V gene TRBV29-1; 13 positions match TRBD2. This CDR3 region has 16 residues. V lost 7 bases, J lost 5 bases, and 11 bases stayed unmatched. CDR1 and CDR2 from the germline V gene are SQVTM and ANQGSEA. CDR3 amino acids: CSGSPGLAGDNNEQFF. The CDR3 coding sequence is TGCAGCGGATCCCCTGGACTAGCGGGAGACAACAATGAGCAGTTCTTC.

The chain has TRBV7-3 and TRBJ2-3, with a tentative D call TRBD2 (6 bases). Per the germline V gene, CDR1 is SGHTA and CDR2 is FQGTGA. Trimming took 5 bases from V and 7 from J, leaving 7 bases between them. This CDR3 spans 11 amino acids. In DNA, the CDR3 is TGTGCCAGCAGCCGGGGGTATACGCAGTATTTT. Protein product: CASSRGYTQYF.

In this sample, this clone turned up a few times. Germline and junction disagree at one end, which may indicate a read error. Written as DNA, the CDR3 is TGTGCCAGCAGCCCGCGATCCGGTACTAGCGGAACCGGGGTGAGGTTC. Its protein product is CASSPRSGTSGTGVRF. The chain carries TRBV4-2 and TRBJ2-7; 8 bases align to TRBD2. The CDR3 is made up of 16 amino acids. Germline CDR1 LGHNA, CDR2 YNFKEQ.

The V and J genes are TRBV6-6 and TRBJ2-1; D perhaps matches TRBD1 (5 bases). Trimming removed 5 bases from V and 7 bases from J, with 6 bases in between. The CDR3 runs to 11 residues. Germline assignment: CDR1 MNHNY and CDR2 SVGAGI (reference sequence). The CDR3 sequence: CASSQGNEQFF. The CDR3 DNA is TGTGCCAGCAGTCAGGGTAATGAGCAGTTCTTC.

The chain recombines TRBV7-8 with TRBJ2-3, with a tentative D call TRBD1 (6 bases). Trimming cost V 0 bases and J 6 bases, with 10 bases left between them. Germline loops: CDR1 SGHVS, CDR2 FQNEAQ. The CDR3 totals 14 residues. In nucleotides, the CDR3 is TGTGCCAGCAGCTTAGCGGCGAGGGGGGATACGCAGTATTTT. This gives the protein CASSLAARGDTQYF.

The chain uses TRBV19 and TRBJ2-1; either TRBD1 or TRBD2 may fit D (5 bases each). The germline V and J ends were trimmed by 2 bases and 7 bases, with 12 bases remaining between them. The germline V gene encodes CDR1 LNHDA and CDR2 SQIVND (reference sequence). This CDR3 comprises 14 residues. Here the CDR3 reads CASSIPGQRNEQFF. The CDR3 region has the DNA TGTGCCAGTAGTATACCGGGGCAAAGGAATGAGCAGTTCTTC.

This clone has just one count. The genes are TRBV29-1 and TRBJ2-5; TRBD1 might be the D (6 bases). CDR3 size: 12 residues. V lost 2 bases and J lost 5, with 9 bases in between. In germline, CDR1 is SQVTM, CDR2 ANQGSEA. The CDR3 is CSVEMGAETQYF. The CDR3 DNA is TGCAGCGTTGAAATGGGGGCCGAGACCCAGTACTTC.

V gene TRBV7-8 combines with J gene TRBJ1-2; 8 positions agree with TRBD1. Trimming took 1 base from V and 6 from J; bases not matched to a gene: 10. This CDR3 region has 16 residues. Germline CDR1 is SGHVS and CDR2 is FQNEAQ. The DNA of the CDR3 is TGTGCCAGCAGCTTAGGGCGTCGACAGGGGATAAATGGCTACACCTTC. Protein: CASSLGRRQGINGYTF.

This chain links TRBV5-6 with TRBJ2-2, with a weak D call TRBD2 (5 bases). The CDR3 extends over 13 amino acids. The V gene lost 3 bases and the J gene lost 8 bases, with 11 bases spanning the gap. Germline CDR1 reads SGHDT; CDR2 reads YYEEEE. The CDR3 spells CASSWRIGGELFF. In DNA form, the CDR3 reads TGTGCCAGCAGCTGGAGGATTGGGGGGGAGCTGTTTTTT.

J is TRBJ1-2 and V is TRBV4-1, with unresolved D. The CDR3 has 14 amino acids. The V end was cut by 0 bases, the J end by 4 bases, with 9 bases between. The V gene's germline CDR1 is MGHRA and CDR2 YSYEKL. For the CDR3, the DNA is TGCGCCAGCAGCCAAGATCGAATTGGCTATGGCTACACCTTC. This translates into CASSQDRIGYGYTF.

This rearrangement joins TRBV27 to TRBJ2-7; TRBD1 matches 8 bases. With 6 bases clipped from V and 0 bases from J, the junction kept 4 bases outside the gene matches. Looked up from germline, CDR1 is MNHEY and CDR2 is SMNVEV (reference sequence). This CDR3 is 14 amino acids long. The CDR3 nucleotides are TGTGCCAGCAGCCCCGACAGGGGCTCCTACGAGCAGTACTTC. Translated: CASSPDRGSYEQYF.

The CDR3 region is CASRRGSEQFF. As DNA, the CDR3 is TGTGCCAGCCGAAGGGGGTCTGAGCAGTTCTTC. The rearrangement uses TRBV27 and TRBJ2-1; D possibly corresponds to TRBD1 (6 bases). With 8 bases removed from V and 9 bases from J, the gap between germline ends came to 11 bases. The CDR3 runs to 11 residues. Per the germline V gene, CDR1 is MNHEY and CDR2 is SMNVEV (reference sequence).

This clone was picked up a small number of times. The rearrangement uses TRBV7-7 and TRBJ2-2, with D possibly matching TRBD1 (6 bases). CDR3 length: 16 amino acids. The germline V gene encodes CDR1 SSHAT and CDR2 FNYEAQ (reference sequence). Trimming stripped 5 bases from V and 1 base from J, with 14 bases between. This CDR3 reads CASSPAGVLNTGELFF. The CDR3 DNA reads as TGTGCCAGCAGCCCGGCAGGGGTGCTGAACACCGGGGAGCTGTTTTTT.

The chain joins TRBV27 to TRBJ2-7; D is tentatively TRBD1 or TRBD2 (6 bases each). CDR3 size: 14 residues. V shed 5 bases and J shed 4 bases, with 15 bases lying between them. Germline CDR1 and CDR2: MNHEY and SMNVEV (reference sequence). The CDR3 loop is CASSIVGGGYEQYF. As DNA, the CDR3 is TGTGCCAGCAGTATCGTGGGGGGCGGGTACGAGCAGTACTTC.

This sequence joins TRBV15 and TRBJ2-7; 10 bases line up with TRBD2. CDR3 length equals 14 residues. Germline values: CDR1 LNHNV, CDR2 YYDKDF (reference sequence). Trimming cost V 0 bases and J 12 bases; bases outside gene matches: 8. This CDR3 reads CATSREDSGRSLYF. Written as DNA, the CDR3 is TGTGCCACCAGCAGAGAGGATAGCGGGAGGAGTCTGTACTTC.

V gene TRBV19 combines with J gene TRBJ2-5, with 7 bases aligning to TRBD1. Germline CDR1 is LNHDA and CDR2 is SQIVND (reference sequence). Unmatched junction bases numbered 7, after V lost 5 bases and J lost 7 bases. The CDR3 extends over 13 amino acids. This CDR3 reads CASSAGGIGTQYF. The CDR3 nucleotides are TGTGCCAGTAGTGCAGGGGGTATCGGGACCCAGTACTTC.

DNA of the CDR3: TGTGCCAGCAGCTTAGAACTAGCAAATGAGCAGTTCTTC. Its translation: CASSLELANEQFF. The chain joins TRBV7-8 to TRBJ2-1; possible D gene TRBD2, 6 bases. The germline gives CDR1 SGHVS, CDR2 FQNEAQ. Trimming took off 1 base at V and 7 bases at J, with 8 bases between the two ends. The CDR3 is made up of 13 amino acids.

The chain carries TRBV30 and TRBJ2-2; D is perhaps TRBD1 (6 bases). CDR1 and CDR2 (germline): GTSNPN, SVGIG (reference sequence). The CDR3 length is 13 residues. Trimming left V 8 bases short and J 7 bases short, with 17 bases between. CDR3 DNA sequence: TGTGCCCTATCCCGACAGGCGGGCGGGGAGCTGTTTTTT. It encodes CALSRQAGGELFF.

J is TRBJ2-7 and V is TRBV29-1, with 10 bases identical to TRBD1. The length of the CDR3 is 15 residues. With 6 bases clipped from V and 2 bases from J, the junction kept 10 bases outside the gene matches. In germline, CDR1 is SQVTM, CDR2 ANQGSEA. The CDR3 DNA follows: TGCAGCGTGGAGGGGACAGGGGAGAAAGCCTACGAGCAGTACTTC. It codes for CSVEGTGEKAYEQYF.

The V and J genes are TRBV2 and TRBJ2-3, with 9 bases matching TRBD2. The J segment lost 1 base and the V segment lost 3 bases, leaving 5 bases of the junction unmatched. Germline V gene sequence: CDR1 SNHLY, CDR2 FYNNEI. This CDR3 is 16 amino acids long. CDR3 loop: CASSDFRTSGTDTQYF. The CDR3 coding sequence is TGTGCCAGCAGTGATTTTAGGACTAGCGGCACAGATACGCAGTATTTT. Drawing the rest from reference TRBV2 and TRBJ2-3, the complete variable domain is EPEVTQTPSHQVTQMGQEVILRCVPISNHLYFYWYRQILGQKVEFLVSFYNNEISEKSEIFDDQFSVERPDGSNFTLKIRSTKLEDSAMYFCASSDFRTSGTDTQYFGPGTRLTVL.

The rearrangement joins TRBV2 to TRBJ2-5; perhaps TRBD1 as D (5 bases). Trimming removed 7 bases at V and 3 bases at J, with 12 bases between. The CDR3 sequence is 13 residues long. Looked up from germline, CDR1 is SNHLY and CDR2 is FYNNEI. CDR3 loop: CASTGQREETQYF. The CDR3 coding sequence is TGTGCCAGCACCGGACAACGGGAAGAGACCCAGTACTTC.

The gene calls are TRBV19 and TRBJ2-7; no clear D. The germline gives CDR1 LNHDA, CDR2 SQIVND (reference sequence). V shed 0 bases and J shed 2 bases, with 8 bases lying between them. The CDR3 loop spans 14 amino acids. CDR3 in amino acids: CASSIEGYPYEQYF. CDR3 coding DNA: TGTGCCAGTAGTATAGAAGGGTATCCCTACGAGCAGTACTTC.